The table lists the clone carrying this T cell receptor beta chain with a few counts. Its antigen remains unknown. These data originate in a study of beta chain features in type 1 diabetes. This CDR3 spans 12 amino acids. The V and J ends lost 5 bases and 6 bases respectively, with 9 bases between them. Germline V gene sequence: CDR1 SGHTA, CDR2 FQGNSA. Study observations and caveats: Within each of all four CD4+ subsets, Type 1 diabetes patients had TCRB CDR3s that were moderately but significantly shorter.

Investigators reverse transcribed all isolated RNA, so they sequenced expressed TCRB transcripts. Samples of naive, central memory and regulatory T cells yielded a mean of about 3.8 million reads. Clones were sequenced by immunoSEQ multiplex PCR, and TCRdb holds only the in-frame ones, with some missing. Of over 150,000 clones detected, approximately 7.8% appear once; the ten largest clones hold approximately 0.85%. Material: central memory CD4+ T cells from blood. The receptor was derived from a woman aged 35 to 49 with type 1 diabetes. The chain employs TRBV7-2 and TRBJ2-3, with D tentatively TRBD2 (7 bases). CDR3 loop: CASSAGADTQYF. The CDR3 DNA sequence: TGTGCCAGCAGCGCGGGGGCGGATACGCAGTATTTT.